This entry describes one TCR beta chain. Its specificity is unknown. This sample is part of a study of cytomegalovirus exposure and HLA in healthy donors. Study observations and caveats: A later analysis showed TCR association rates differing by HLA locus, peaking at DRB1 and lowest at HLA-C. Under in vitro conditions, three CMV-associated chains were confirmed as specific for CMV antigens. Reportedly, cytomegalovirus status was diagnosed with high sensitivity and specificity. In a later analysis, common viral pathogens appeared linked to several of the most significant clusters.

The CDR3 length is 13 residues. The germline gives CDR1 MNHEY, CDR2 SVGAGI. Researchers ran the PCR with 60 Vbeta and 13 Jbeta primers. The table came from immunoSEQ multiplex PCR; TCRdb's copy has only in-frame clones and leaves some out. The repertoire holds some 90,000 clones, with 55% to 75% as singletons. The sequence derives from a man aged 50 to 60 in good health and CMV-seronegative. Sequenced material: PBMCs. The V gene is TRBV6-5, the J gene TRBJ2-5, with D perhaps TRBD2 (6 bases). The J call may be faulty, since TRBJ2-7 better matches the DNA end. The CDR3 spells CASSYSEGGEQYF. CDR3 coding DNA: TGTGCCAGCAGTTACTCAGAGGGAGGCGAGCAGTACTTC.